Below, 13 T cell receptor beta chains from the same sample are listed, as sequenced in a study of blood T cell repertoires in COVID-19 (dated by TCRdb to about 2020). Library construction relied on the immunoSEQ multiplex PCR assay. TCRdb's version of the immuneACCESS table is confined to in-frame rearrangements and falls short of the full clone set. An unresolved V gene accounts for under half of the shortfall where checked; the remainder is of unknown origin. Within this sample are under 500,000 clones, with 75% to 90% of them counted one time only. The ten largest clones capture roughly 1.1% of the sample. The sequenced sample was PBMCs or T cells enriched from blood (not recorded which). The origin of the receptors is a man aged 30 to 45 who had recovered from COVID-19.

The chain combines TRBV6-6 with TRBJ2-3; the match to TRBD2 covers 8 bases. The CDR3 is 14 amino acids. Germline values: CDR1 MNHNY, CDR2 SVGAGI (reference sequence). The J segment lost 4 bases and the V segment lost 2 bases, leaving 2 bases of the junction unmatched. CDR3 in amino acids: CASSYGGRPDTQYF. The CDR3 nucleotides read TGTGCCAGCAGTTACGGCGGGAGGCCAGATACGCAGTATTTT.

The CDR3 nucleotides read TGTGCCAGCAGCGCGGGACAGAACAATCAGCCCCAGCATTTT. Encoded protein: CASSAGQNNQPQHF. This sequence joins TRBV9 and TRBJ1-5, with TRBD1 matching over 7 bases. The CDR3 is made up of 14 amino acids. Losses at the gene ends were 3 bases for V and 3 bases for J; bases not matched to a gene: 3. CDR1 and CDR2 (germline): SGDLS, YYNGEE.

The chain combines TRBV28 with TRBJ1-5, with D possibly matching TRBD1 (5 bases). The germline V gene has CDR1 MDHEN and CDR2 SYDVKM. The CDR3 totals 15 residues. V dropped 6 bases and J dropped 0 bases, with 12 bases sitting between them. The CDR3 sequence: CASRRLGGSNQPQHF. The DNA of the CDR3 is TGTGCCAGCAGACGCCTCGGGGGTAGCAATCAGCCCCAGCATTTT.

DNA for the CDR3: TGTGCCAGCAGCCCAGACAGGTTCTCTGGAAACACCATATATTTT. It codes for CASSPDRFSGNTIYF. The chain has TRBV13 and TRBJ1-3; TRBD1 might be the D (6 bases). Germline assignment: CDR1 PRHDT and CDR2 FYEKMQ (reference sequence). The V end lost 5 bases, the J end lost 0 bases, and 11 bases lay between the germline ends. This CDR3 spans 15 amino acids.

V usage is TRBV5-4 and J usage is TRBJ2-6; a possible D gene is TRBD1 (5 bases). V shed 4 bases and J shed 4 bases, with 18 bases lying between them. CDR3 length equals 17 residues. CDR1 is SGHNT and CDR2 is YYREEE in the germline V gene (reference sequence). The CDR3 loop reads CASSPESGAYGANVLTF. In DNA, the CDR3 is TGTGCCAGCAGCCCGGAGAGTGGGGCGTACGGGGCCAACGTCCTGACTTTC.

This chain connects TRBV6-1 to TRBJ1-1; D gene uncertain. Trimming shortened V by 2 bases and J by 4 bases, and 8 bases separated the two germline ends. The CDR3 has 13 amino acids. Per the germline V gene, CDR1 is MNHNS and CDR2 is SASEGT. CDR3 sequence: CASSEQRLTEAFF. Here the CDR3 DNA reads TGTGCCAGCAGTGAACAGCGGCTCACTGAAGCTTTCTTT.

This chain links TRBV10-3 with TRBJ1-6; TRBD1 might be the D (6 bases). The V gene's germline CDR1 is ENHRY and CDR2 SYGVKD. The CDR3 has 13 residues. V was cut by 11 bases and J by 4 bases, with 12 bases left in between. The DNA of the CDR3 is TGTGCCTCACGGACAGAATATAATTCACCCCTCCACTTT. Translation: CASRTEYNSPLHF.

This chain connects TRBV6-5 to TRBJ2-2; 8 nucleotides match TRBD2. CDR1 and CDR2 from the germline V gene are MNHEY and SVGAGI. The CDR3 extends over 13 amino acids. With 6 bases clipped from V and 10 bases from J, the junction kept 7 bases outside the gene matches. The CDR3 loop reads CASRVGGEVELFF. In nucleotides, the CDR3 is TGTGCCAGCAGGGTCGGGGGGGAGGTGGAGCTGTTTTTT.

This chain connects TRBV28 to TRBJ1-1; 8 bases align to TRBD1. The CDR3 has 16 residues. Per the germline V gene, CDR1 is MDHEN and CDR2 is SYDVKM. J was trimmed by 8 bases and V by 5 bases; bases with no gene match: 16. DNA for the CDR3: TGTGCCAGCAGTCTCGGCGGGGCAGGGGGCGCACTGGAAGCTTTCTTT. It yields the protein CASSLGGAGGALEAFF.

This clone was seen once. DNA of the CDR3: TGTGCCAGCAGCGTAGACGTGACAGGTTTCTACAATGAGCAGTTCTTC. Its protein is CASSVDVTGFYNEQFF. The rearrangement uses TRBV9 and TRBJ2-1, with D maybe TRBD1 (6 bases). The CDR3 is 16 residues long. CDR1 is SGDLS, CDR2 YYNGEE, per germline. The V end lost 0 bases, the J end lost 3 bases, and 13 bases lay between the germline ends.

This chain uses TRBV7-3 with TRBJ1-1; 8 bases line up with TRBD1. V shed 1 base and J 2 bases; nucleotides not matched to a gene: 3. Germline loops: CDR1 SGHTA, CDR2 FQGTGA. The CDR3 spans 15 residues. CDR3 sequence reads: CASSLSGTGNTEAFF. CDR3 in DNA: TGTGCCAGCAGCTTAAGTGGGACAGGTAACACTGAAGCTTTCTTT.

This chain links TRBV4-1 with TRBJ1-3, with TRBD1 matching over 8 bases. The V gene end was trimmed by 3 bases and the J gene end by 0 bases; junction bases not matched to a gene: 4. CDR3 length equals 16 residues. CDR1 is MGHRA and CDR2 is YSYEKL in the germline V gene. CDR3 in amino acids: CASSQGDRSSGNTIYF. The CDR3 bases are TGCGCCAGCAGCCAGGGGGACAGGAGCTCTGGAAACACCATATATTTT.

This sequence joins TRBV28 and TRBJ2-2; D may be TRBD1 (5 bases). CDR1 and CDR2 from the germline V gene are MDHEN and SYDVKM. This CDR3 has 12 amino acids. Trimming took 6 bases from V and 5 from J, leaving 7 bases between them. CDR3 amino acids: CASSRETGELFF. CDR3 in DNA: TGTGCCAGCAGCAGGGAAACCGGGGAGCTGTTTTTT.